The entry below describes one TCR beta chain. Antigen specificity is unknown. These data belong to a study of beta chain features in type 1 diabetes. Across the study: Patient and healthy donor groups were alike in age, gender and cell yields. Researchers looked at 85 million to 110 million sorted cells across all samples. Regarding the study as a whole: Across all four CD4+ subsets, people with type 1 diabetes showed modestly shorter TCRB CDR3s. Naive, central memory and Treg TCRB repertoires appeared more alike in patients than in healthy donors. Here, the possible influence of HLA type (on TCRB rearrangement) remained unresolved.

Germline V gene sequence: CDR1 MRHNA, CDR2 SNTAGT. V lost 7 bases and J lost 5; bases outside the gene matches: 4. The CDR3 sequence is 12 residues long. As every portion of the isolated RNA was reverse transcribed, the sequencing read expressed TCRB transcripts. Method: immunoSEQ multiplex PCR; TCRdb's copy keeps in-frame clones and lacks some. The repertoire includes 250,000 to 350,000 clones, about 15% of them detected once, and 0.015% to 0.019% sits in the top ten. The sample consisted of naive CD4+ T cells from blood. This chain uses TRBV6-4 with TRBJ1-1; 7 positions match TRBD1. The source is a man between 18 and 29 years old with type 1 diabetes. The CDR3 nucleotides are TGTGCCAGCACTACGACAGGGACTGAAGCTTTCTTT. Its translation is CASTTTGTEAFF.